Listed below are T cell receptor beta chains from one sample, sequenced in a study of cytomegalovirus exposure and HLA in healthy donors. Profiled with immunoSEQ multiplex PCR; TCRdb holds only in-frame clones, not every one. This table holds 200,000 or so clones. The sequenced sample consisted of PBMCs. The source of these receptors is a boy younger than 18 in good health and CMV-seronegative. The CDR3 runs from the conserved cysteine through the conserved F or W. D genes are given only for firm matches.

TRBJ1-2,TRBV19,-,CASSRVAQGRDGYTF,TGTGCCAGTAGTAGGGTCGCACAGGGTCGAGATGGCTACACCTTC
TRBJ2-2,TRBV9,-,CASRPGTGELFF,TGTGCCAGCCGGCCGGGCACCGGGGAGCTGTTTTTT
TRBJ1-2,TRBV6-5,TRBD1,CAILDRVSGYTF,TGTGCCATCCTCGACAGGGTGAGCGGCTACACCTTC
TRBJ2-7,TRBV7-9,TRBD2,CASSPSGRVVEQYF,TGTGCCAGCAGCCCTTCGGGGAGGGTTGTCGAGCAGTACTTC
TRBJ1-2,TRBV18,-,CASSPLDRPAGGYTF,TGTGCCAGCTCACCATTGGACAGACCCGCTGGAGGCTACACCTTC
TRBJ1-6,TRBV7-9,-,CASSVYRSSYNSPLHF,TGTGCCAGCAGCGTGTACAGGAGCTCCTATAATTCACCCCTCCACTTT
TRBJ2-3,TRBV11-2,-,CASSFSLRNTDTQYF,TGTGCCAGCAGCTTTTCTTTGAGGAACACAGATACGCAGTATTTT
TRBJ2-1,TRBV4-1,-,CASSPRRGGDEQFF,TGCGCCAGCAGTCCAAGGAGAGGGGGGGATGAGCAGTTCTTC
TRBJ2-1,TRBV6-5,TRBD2,CASSYSKAGGPHEQFF,TGTGCCAGCAGTTACTCGAAAGCGGGGGGGCCCCATGAGCAGTTCTTC
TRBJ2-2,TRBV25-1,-,CASSELKTANTGELFF,TGTGCCAGCAGTGAATTGAAAACAGCTAACACCGGGGAGCTGTTTTTT
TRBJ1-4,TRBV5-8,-,CASSFGETATNEKLFF,TGTGCCAGCAGCTTTGGAGAGACAGCAACTAATGAAAAACTGTTTTTT
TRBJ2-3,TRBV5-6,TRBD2,CASSTTSGTDTQYF,TGTGCCAGCAGCACGACTAGCGGCACAGATACGCAGTATTTT
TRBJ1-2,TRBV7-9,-,CASSRTRGGPENYGYTF,TGTGCCAGCAGCCGAACTAGGGGGGGTCCCGAGAATTATGGCTACACCTTC
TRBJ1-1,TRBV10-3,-,CAISGQLTGPTEAFF,TGTGCCATCAGTGGACAGCTAACAGGGCCTACTGAAGCTTTCTTT
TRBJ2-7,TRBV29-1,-,CSVTPGLSSYEQYF,TGCAGCGTTACTCCGGGACTGTCGTCCTACGAGCAGTACTTC
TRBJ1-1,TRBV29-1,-,CSVEGDTERVMNTEAFF,TGCAGCGTTGAAGGGGACACCGAAAGGGTCATGAACACTGAAGCTTTCTTT
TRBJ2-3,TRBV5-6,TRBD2,CASSLGGDYITDTQYF,TGTGCCAGCAGCTTGGGGGGGGACTATATCACAGATACGCAGTATTTT
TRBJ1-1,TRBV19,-,CATIQGNTEAFF,TGTGCCACAATACAGGGGAACACTGAAGCTTTCTTT
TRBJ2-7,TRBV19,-,CASSGGSGSYEQYF,TGTGCCAGTAGTGGGGGGTCGGGCTCCTACGAGCAGTACTTC
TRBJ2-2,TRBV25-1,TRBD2,CASSGAGVIPGELFF,TGTGCCAGCAGTGGAGCGGGGGTCATCCCCGGGGAGCTGTTTTTT
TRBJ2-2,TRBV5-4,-,CASRGGGTANTGELFF,TGTGCCAGCAGGGGTGGGGGGACGGCGAACACCGGGGAGCTGTTTTTT
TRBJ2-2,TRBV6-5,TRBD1,CASSYSDRVRAGELFF,TGTGCCAGCAGTTACTCGGACAGGGTGAGGGCCGGGGAGCTGTTTTTT